A single sample is the source of the 20 T cell receptor beta chains below, sequenced in a study of T-cell reconstitution after alpha-beta-depleted transplantation in children. Unique molecular identifiers were incorporated during preparation of the TCRbeta library. TCRdb re-analysed the PCR reads in MiXCR, keeping a single row per CDR3 protein. Of tens of thousands of distinct CDR3 sequences in the sample, under 13% were seen once. The input for sequencing was PBMCs from the stem cell graft donor, taken from the stem cell graft. These receptors originate from a human donor who donated a stem cell graft to a child with chronic granulomatous disease.

This clonotype was picked up many times. Given a much more abundant clone one base away, this may be a read error. The chain has TRBV12-3 or TRBV12-4 and TRBJ1-1; D call uncertain. V was cut by 5 bases and J by 4 bases, with 17 bases left in between. The CDR3 is made up of 15 amino acids. The CDR3 DNA follows: TGTGCCAGCAGTCCCGAGAGAGGGTTGGTCACTGAAGCTTTCTTT. Its translation: CASSPERGLVTEAFF.

This clonotype has at least ten counts. The chain joins TRBV6-5 to TRBJ2-1; TRBD1 agrees at 9 bases. This CDR3 contains 16 residues. Looked up from germline, CDR1 is MNHEY and CDR2 is SVGAGI. Trimming cost V 4 bases and J 4 bases; bases outside gene matches: 8. CDR3 in amino acids: CASSSFTGTGYNEQFF. The CDR3 coding sequence is TGTGCCAGCAGTTCGTTTACCGGGACAGGGTACAATGAGCAGTTCTTC.

This clonotype came up many times. This chain links TRBV2 with TRBJ2-4, with D possibly TRBD1 on 7 matching bases. V was cut by 8 bases and J by 8 bases, with 22 bases left in between. Germline loops: CDR1 SNHLY, CDR2 FYNNEI. CDR3 length: 15 amino acids. CDR3 amino acids: CASRSRDREEDIQYF. The DNA of the CDR3 is TGTGCCAGCCGATCTAGAGACAGGGAGGAGGACATTCAGTACTTC.

This clonotype showed up many times. This chain links TRBV5-1 with TRBJ2-7; 9 bases align to TRBD1. The length of the CDR3 is 14 residues. The trim removed 1 base at V and 3 bases at J, leaving 2 bases unmatched. Germline V gene data show CDR1 as SGHRS and CDR2 as YFSETQ. The CDR3 bases are TGCGCCAGCAGCTTGAAGGGACAGGGCTACGAGCAGTACTTC. As protein: CASSLKGQGYEQYF.

Many counts were recorded for this clonotype. The chain recombines TRBV7-9 with TRBJ2-7, with 9 bases matching TRBD1. There are 15 residues in the CDR3. Trimming cost V 5 bases and J 9 bases; bases outside gene matches: 14. CDR1 is SEHNR, CDR2 FQNEAQ, per germline (reference sequence). CDR3 residues: CASSRKGGQGAGQYF. In DNA form, the CDR3 reads TGTGCCAGCAGCCGGAAGGGGGGACAGGGAGCTGGGCAGTACTTC. The whole variable domain, remainder taken from reference TRBV7-9 and TRBJ2-7, is DTGVSQNPRHKITKRGQNVTFRCDPISEHNRLYWYRQTLGQGPEFLTYFQNEAQLEKSRLLSDRFSAERPKGSFSTLEIQRTEQGDSAMYLCASSRKGGQGAGQYFGPGTRLTVT.

In its sample, this clonotype is medium-sized. The chain is built from TRBV28 and TRBJ2-7; no definite D call. The CDR3 consists of 12 residues. Per the germline V gene, CDR1 is MDHEN and CDR2 is SYDVKM. V gave up 4 bases and J gave up 6 bases, with 10 bases separating them. CDR3 DNA sequence: TGTGCCAGCAGTTCCTCACCGCCCGAGCAGTACTTC. Translated, it gives CASSSSPPEQYF.

This clonotype was counted many times. The chain is built from TRBV29-1 and TRBJ2-1, with D perhaps TRBD2 (5 bases). The CDR3 has 13 amino acids. Per the germline V gene, CDR1 is SQVTM and CDR2 is ANQGSEA. The ends were cut back, 5 bases at V and 5 bases at J, with 13 bases in the middle. CDR3 residues: CSVQRDFDNEQFF. CDR3 nucleotide sequence: TGCAGCGTTCAGAGGGATTTCGACAATGAGCAGTTCTTC.

Many counts were recorded for this clonotype. The rearrangement uses TRBV3-1 and TRBJ1-2; 11 nucleotides align to TRBD1. The CDR3 has 21 residues. CDR1 LGHDT and CDR2 YNNKEL come from the germline V gene (reference sequence). Germline trimming cut 0 bases from V and 2 bases from J; bases unmatched to any gene: 17. The CDR3 loop reads CASSQDTIRTGGIRGNYGYTF. CDR3 DNA: TGTGCCAGCAGCCAAGATACTATACGGACAGGGGGCATTCGGGGGAACTATGGCTACACCTTC.

This sequence joins TRBV5-1 and TRBJ2-1; 8 nucleotides agree with TRBD2. With 1 base clipped from V and 7 bases from J, the junction kept 10 bases outside the gene matches. Germline V gene sequence: CDR1 SGHRS, CDR2 YFSETQ. CDR3 size: 16 residues. CDR3 sequence reads: CASSLTSGSLGNEQFF. CDR3 coding DNA: TGCGCCAGCAGCTTGACAAGCGGGAGTTTAGGAAATGAGCAGTTCTTC.

This clonotype was found many times. The DNA of the CDR3 is TGTGCCAGCAGAATACAGGACTCCTACAATGAGCAGTTCTTC. It is translated as CASRIQDSYNEQFF. The genes are TRBV28 and TRBJ2-1; D perhaps matches TRBD1 (5 bases). V shed 6 bases and J shed 0 bases, with 9 bases lying between them. The CDR3 sequence is 14 residues long. CDR1 MDHEN and CDR2 SYDVKM come from the germline V gene.

This clonotype was seen ten or more times. The CDR3 loop reads CASSLGGLAVSSYEQYF. As DNA, the CDR3 is TGTGCCAGCAGCTTAGGCGGACTAGCGGTGAGCTCCTACGAGCAGTACTTC. The rearrangement uses TRBV7-6 and TRBJ2-7, with 10 bases that match TRBD2. V gave up 1 base and J gave up 0 bases; unmatched junction bases: 6. In germline, CDR1 is SGHVS, CDR2 FNYEAQ. CDR3 size: 17 residues.

This clonotype has at least ten counts. The chain recombines TRBV5-1 with TRBJ1-3, with 10 bases that match TRBD1. Germline V gene data show CDR1 as SGHRS and CDR2 as YFSETQ. Trimming at V came to 3 bases and at J to 1 base, leaving 1 base not matched to a gene. CDR3 size: 15 residues. The DNA of the CDR3 is TGCGCCAGCAGCTGGGACAGGGGTTCTGGAAACACCATATATTTT. Translating it yields CASSWDRGSGNTIYF.

In its sample, this clonotype was seen many times. V gene TRBV5-1 combines with J gene TRBJ2-5, with 8 nucleotides matching TRBD2. CDR3 size: 16 residues. J lost 4 bases, V lost 0 bases, and 8 bases had no gene match. Per the germline V gene, CDR1 is SGHRS and CDR2 is YFSETQ. The CDR3 reads CASSLGPAGVLETQYF. The CDR3 DNA reads TGCGCCAGCAGCTTGGGACCAGCGGGAGTCTTAGAGACCCAGTACTTC.

This clonotype showed up many times. V usage is TRBV14 and J usage is TRBJ2-7; D might be TRBD1 (5 bases). This CDR3 has 15 amino acids. The germline V and J ends were trimmed by 0 bases and 2 bases, with 11 bases remaining between them. Looked up from germline, CDR1 is SGHDN and CDR2 is FVKESK. For the CDR3, the DNA is TGTGCCAGCAGCCAAGAATGGACATTCCCCTACGAGCAGTACTTC. This translates into CASSQEWTFPYEQYF.

In its sample, this clonotype was seen many times. The chain combines TRBV5-6 with TRBJ2-3; 7 nucleotides agree with TRBD2. After removal of 0 bases from V and 0 bases from J, the junction contained 1 base not matched to a gene. CDR1 is SGHDT, CDR2 YYEEEE, per germline. CDR3 length equals 15 residues. Here the CDR3 DNA reads TGTGCCAGCAGCTTGGCTAGCGGCAGCACAGATACGCAGTATTTT. It specifies CASSLASGSTDTQYF.

The chain uses TRBV27 and TRBJ2-1, with D perhaps TRBD1 (6 bases). The germline gives CDR1 MNHEY, CDR2 SMNVEV (reference sequence). The CDR3 is 17 amino acids. The ends were cut back, 6 bases at V and 5 bases at J, with 23 bases in the middle. The CDR3: CASSRNPTGKGDNEQFF. As DNA, the CDR3 is TGTGCCAGCAGCCGTAACCCAACAGGGAAGGGGGACAATGAGCAGTTCTTC.

This clonotype was seen at least ten times. The junction departs from germline at one end; a sequencing error may be responsible. The chain is built from TRBV5-1 and TRBJ1-1; D is ambiguous. There are 11 residues in the CDR3. CDR1 SGHRS and CDR2 YFSETQ come from the germline V gene. In DNA form, the CDR3 reads TGCGCCAGCAGCGGGAACTCTGAAGCTTTCTTT. It codes for CASSGNSEAFF.

This clonotype was counted ten times or more. The V and J genes are TRBV21-1 and TRBJ1-2; the tabulated D call, TRBD1, remains unverified against the DNA. TRBV21-1 is given as a pseudogene. The CDR3 covers 15 residues. In DNA, the CDR3 is TGTGCCAGCAGCAAGACCTTCCCCTTGACGGTTGGCTACACCTTC. Translated, it gives CASSKTFPLTVGYTF.

At least ten counts were recorded for this clonotype. V usage is TRBV20-1 and J usage is TRBJ1-5; 10 bases are a match to TRBD1. Germline CDR1 DFQATT, CDR2 SNEGSKA (reference sequence). After removal of 5 bases from V and 4 bases from J, the junction contained 2 bases not matched to a gene. The CDR3 extends over 13 amino acids. The CDR3 reads CSAGTGVNQPQHF. In DNA, the CDR3 is TGCAGTGCTGGGACAGGGGTTAATCAGCCCCAGCATTTT.

This clonotype occurred many times. The rearrangement links TRBV6-1 to TRBJ2-1; TRBD2 matches at 9 bases. V was pared by 1 base and J by 2 bases, with 3 bases of the junction left unmatched. The CDR3 length is 16 residues. Germline V gene lookup returns CDR1 MNHNS and CDR2 SASEGT. DNA for the CDR3: TGTGCCAGCAGTGAAGGGAGCGGGAGGCCCTACAATGAGCAGTTCTTC. Protein: CASSEGSGRPYNEQFF.